This T cell receptor beta chain came from a study of OX40 agonist ivuxolimab in advanced cancers. Sequencing was performed with immunoSEQ multiplex PCR; in TCRdb, only in-frame clones are kept and a portion is missing. The sample includes fewer than 75,000 clones, 88% of them seen just once. The sample here was CD4+ or CD8+ T cells sorted from blood, taken in a trial of the OX40 agonist ivuxolimab. The sequence was obtained from an adult with an advanced solid tumor such as melanoma, head and neck, liver or kidney cancer.

The CDR3 loop reads CASNGEGDTQYF. The CDR3 DNA reads TGTGCCAGTAACGGGGAGGGGGATACGCAGTATTTT. The chain carries TRBV19 and TRBJ2-3, with 7 bases fitting TRBD2. The length of the CDR3 is 12 residues. Germline CDR1 reads LNHDA; CDR2 reads SQIVND (reference sequence). V dropped 7 bases and J dropped 6; count of bases not matched to a gene: 4.